The 17 T cell receptor beta chains reported below all come from one sample, sequenced in a study of OX40 agonist ivuxolimab in advanced cancers. The method was immunoSEQ multiplex PCR; TCRdb's version includes in-frame clones alone and lacks a portion of them. The sample has tens of thousands of clones; 80% to 95% are singletons. The source was CD4+ or CD8+ T cells sorted from blood, collected in a trial of the OX40 agonist ivuxolimab. The receptors come from an adult with an advanced solid tumor such as melanoma, head and neck, liver or kidney cancer.

V usage is TRBV29-1 and J usage is TRBJ1-2; unclear D gene. This CDR3 contains 13 residues. The germline V and J ends were trimmed by 1 base and 8 bases, with 14 bases remaining between them. From germline, CDR1 is SQVTM and CDR2 ANQGSEA. The CDR3 region is CSVEVWGADGYTF. CDR3 sequence (DNA): TGCAGCGTTGAAGTCTGGGGAGCGGACGGCTACACCTTC.

This sequence joins TRBV9 and TRBJ1-2, with D perhaps matching TRBD1 (5 bases). Trimming removed 6 bases from V and 7 bases from J, with 19 bases in between. The germline gives CDR1 SGDLS, CDR2 YYNGEE. This CDR3 spans 14 amino acids. DNA for the CDR3: TGTGCCAGCACCCAAAGACAGCCCCCCAGTGGCTACACCTTC. Translating it yields CASTQRQPPSGYTF.

CDR3 protein: CAWSVQGAQNIQYF. In DNA, the CDR3 is TGTGCCTGGAGTGTACAGGGGGCCCAAAACATTCAGTACTTC. This chain links TRBV30 with TRBJ2-4; 9 bases fit TRBD1. From germline, CDR1 is GTSNPN and CDR2 SVGIG (reference sequence). V was pared by 0 bases and J by 5 bases, with 2 bases of the junction left unmatched. The CDR3 has 14 residues. Complete variable domain (other parts from reference TRBV30 and TRBJ2-4): SQTIHQWPATLVQPVGSPLSLECTVEGTSNPNLYWYRQAAGRGLQLLFYSVGIGQISSEVPQNLSASRPQDRQFILSSKKLLLSDSGFYLCAWSVQGAQNIQYFGAGTRLSVL.

J is TRBJ1-6 and V is TRBV6-4; D might be TRBD1 (5 bases). Trimming removed 3 bases at V and 10 bases at J, with 10 bases between. The CDR3 totals 13 residues. The V gene's germline CDR1 is MRHNA and CDR2 SNTAGT. CDR3 coding DNA: TGTGCCAGCAGTGAAGACGGGGGGTCACCCCTCCACTTT. Translating it yields CASSEDGGSPLHF.

This sequence joins TRBV18 and TRBJ2-1; no definite D call. Germline CDR1 and CDR2: KGHSH and LQKENI. V was pared by 5 bases and J by 6 bases, with 11 bases between. There are 13 residues in the CDR3. The CDR3 DNA sequence: TGTGCCAGCTCAACGCAGTATAGCAATGAGCAGTTCTTC. Encoded protein: CASSTQYSNEQFF.

CDR3 sequence (DNA): TGCAGCGTTAGAACAGGGTCTAATGAAAAACTGTTTTTT. Protein product: CSVRTGSNEKLFF. This chain links TRBV29-1 with TRBJ1-4, with D tentatively TRBD1 (6 bases). CDR3 length: 13 amino acids. Germline V gene sequence: CDR1 SQVTM, CDR2 ANQGSEA. Trimming stripped 5 bases from V and 3 bases from J, with 10 bases between.

This chain connects TRBV6-1 to TRBJ1-2, with 7 bases identical to TRBD1. V was clipped by 1 base and J by 4 bases; unmatched bases: 6. The V gene's germline CDR1 is MNHNS and CDR2 SASEGT. This CDR3 spans 15 amino acids. CDR3 sequence: CASSEGTGLGYGYTF. The CDR3 DNA sequence: TGTGCCAGCAGTGAAGGGACAGGTCTCGGCTATGGCTACACCTTC.

The CDR3 here is CASSRDDRAGELFF. CDR3 nucleotide sequence: TGCGCCAGCAGTAGGGATGATAGGGCCGGGGAGCTGTTTTTT. This chain joins TRBV5-1 and TRBJ2-2; D unresolved. The CDR3 runs 14 residues. Germline V gene lookup returns CDR1 SGHRS and CDR2 YFSETQ. Trimming shortened V by 5 bases and J by 6 bases, and 14 bases separated the two germline ends.

Points on this clone: The junction does not match germline at one end; this may be a read error. The chain has TRBV19 and TRBJ1-2, with 9 bases aligning to TRBD1. This CDR3 has 12 residues. Germline loops: CDR1 LNHDA, CDR2 SQIVND (reference sequence). The CDR3 reads CASGERDRVFAF. In DNA, the CDR3 is TGTGCCAGTGGAGAACGGGACAGGGTTTTCGCCTTC.

The chain has TRBV29-1 and TRBJ1-5; TRBD1 aligns across 7 bases. The CDR3 is 16 residues long. Losses at the gene ends were 4 bases for V and 2 bases for J; bases not matched to a gene: 11. Looked up from germline, CDR1 is SQVTM and CDR2 is ANQGSEA. The CDR3: CSVVFQGGLGNQPQHF. The CDR3 DNA follows: TGCAGCGTTGTTTTCCAGGGGGGGCTAGGCAATCAGCCCCAGCATTTT.

The chain uses TRBV5-1 and TRBJ1-4; 7 nucleotides align to TRBD1. The CDR3 length is 16 residues. Germline V gene sequence: CDR1 SGHRS, CDR2 YFSETQ. V dropped 4 bases and J dropped 0; count of bases not matched to a gene: 6. The DNA of the CDR3 is TGCGCCAGCAGCATTGGACAGGCAGCAACTAATGAAAAACTGTTTTTT. Translating it yields CASSIGQAATNEKLFF. Variable domain in full (rest from reference TRBV5-1 and TRBJ1-4): KAGVTQTPRYLIKTRGQQVTLSCSPISGHRSVSWYQQTPGQGLQFLFEYFSETQRNKGNFPGRFSGRQFSNSRSEMNVSTLELGDSALYLCASSIGQAATNEKLFFGSGTQLSVL.

This rearrangement joins TRBV19 to TRBJ1-1; 7 positions agree with TRBD1. Germline-derived CDR1 and CDR2 are LNHDA and SQIVND (reference sequence). The CDR3 totals 15 residues. J lost 1 base, V lost 4 bases, and 6 bases had no gene match. CDR3 DNA: TGTGCCAGTAGTACGTCTCAGGGGGGGAACACTGAAGCTTTCTTT. Its protein is CASSTSQGGNTEAFF.

The chain uses TRBV2 and TRBJ1-2, with D tentatively TRBD1 (5 bases). CDR1 and CDR2 from the germline V gene are SNHLY and FYNNEI. V dropped 6 bases and J dropped 6 bases, with 20 bases sitting between them. CDR3 length equals 15 residues. DNA for the CDR3: TGTGCCAGCAGCCACCGCAGGGAGGAAATCAATGGCTACACCTTC. Protein product: CASSHRREEINGYTF.

The V gene is TRBV2, the J gene TRBJ2-6; TRBD1 is a possible D gene (5 bases). Germline lookup yields CDR1 SNHLY and CDR2 FYNNEI. The CDR3 contains 14 residues. The V end was cut by 6 bases, the J end by 2 bases, with 8 bases between. The CDR3 nucleotides are TGTGCCAGCAGGCCAGGGACTGGGGCCAACGTCCTGACTTTC. It yields the protein CASRPGTGANVLTF. Full variable domain (rest looked up from reference TRBV2 and TRBJ2-6): EPEVTQTPSHQVTQMGQEVILRCVPISNHLYFYWYRQILGQKVEFLVSFYNNEISEKSEIFDDQFSVERPDGSNFTLKIRSTKLEDSAMYFCASRPGTGANVLTFGAGSRLTVL.

This rearrangement joins TRBV9 to TRBJ2-5; D remains unclear. Trimming shortened V by 0 bases and J by 2 bases, and 5 bases separated the two germline ends. Per germline, CDR1 SGDLS and CDR2 YYNGEE. There are 13 residues in the CDR3. The CDR3 DNA reads TGTGCCAGCAGCGTAGATATACAAGAGACCCAGTACTTC. It is translated as CASSVDIQETQYF.

V gene TRBV2 combines with J gene TRBJ1-6; tentatively, D is TRBD1 (6 bases). Per the germline V gene, CDR1 is SNHLY and CDR2 is FYNNEI. Trimming stripped 7 bases from V and 0 bases from J, with 10 bases between. The CDR3 length is 15 residues. CDR3 bases: TGTGCCAGCACCCTGGACAGCTCCTATAATTCACCCCTCCACTTT. Translation gives CASTLDSSYNSPLHF.

The chain employs TRBV10-1 and TRBJ2-3, with 7 bases aligning to TRBD2. The V and J ends lost 5 bases and 0 bases, in that order; junction bases with no gene match: 5. The CDR3 runs 15 residues. CDR1 is WNHNN and CDR2 is SYGVQD in the germline V gene (reference sequence). In DNA form, the CDR3 reads TGCGCCAGCAGTATTACTAGCGTAAGCACAGATACGCAGTATTTT. It is translated as CASSITSVSTDTQYF.